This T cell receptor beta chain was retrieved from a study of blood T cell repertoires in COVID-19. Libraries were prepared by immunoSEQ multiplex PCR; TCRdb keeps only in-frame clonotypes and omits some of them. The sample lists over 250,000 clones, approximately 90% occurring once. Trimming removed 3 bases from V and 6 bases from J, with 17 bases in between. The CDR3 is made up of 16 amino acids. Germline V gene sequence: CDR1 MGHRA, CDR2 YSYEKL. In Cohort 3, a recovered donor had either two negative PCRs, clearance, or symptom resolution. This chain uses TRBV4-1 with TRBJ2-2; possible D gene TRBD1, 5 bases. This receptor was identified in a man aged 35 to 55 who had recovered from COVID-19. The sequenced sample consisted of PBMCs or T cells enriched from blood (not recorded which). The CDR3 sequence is CASSHLDMGLAGELFF. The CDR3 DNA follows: TGCGCCAGCAGCCATCTGGACATGGGTTTGGCCGGGGAGCTGTTTTTT.